Listed below are T cell receptor beta chains from one sample, sequenced in a study of cytomegalovirus exposure and HLA in healthy donors. This table comes from immunoSEQ multiplex PCR, and its TCRdb copy is limited to in-frame clones, with some not included. The sample has approximately 170,000 clones, over 80% seen once; the top ten hold more than 1%. The sample was PBMCs. The receptors were sampled from a boy younger than 10 in good health and CMV-seronegative. Each CDR3 is given with its conserved first and last residue. The D gene is left open where the match is weak. Clone size is shown for a subset of rows, as once, few, many or a class of expanded clone.

D,V,J,size,DNA,CDR3
-,TRBV7-2,TRBJ2-3,-,TGTGCCAGCAGCTCCCAGTTGGGCTTCACAGATACGCAGTATTTT,CASSSQLGFTDTQYF
TRBD1,TRBV6-5,TRBJ1-1,-,TGTGCCAGCAGTTCCAGGGGGGACCTCACTGAAGTTTTCTTT,CASSSRGDLTEVFF
-,TRBV30,TRBJ2-7,once,TGTGCCTGGAGTAACCGGGTTGACTTTTTCTACGAGCAGTACTTC,CAWSNRVDFFYEQYF
-,TRBV29-1,TRBJ2-1,-,TGCAGCGTTGAGGGGAGAAACACCAATGAGCAGTTCTTC,CSVEGRNTNEQFF
-,TRBV4-3,TRBJ2-6,-,TGCGCCAGCAGCCAAGACAGGGTGATCTATGGGGCCAACGTCCTGACTTTC,CASSQDRVIYGANVLTF
TRBD1,TRBV7-9,TRBJ1-1,-,TGTGCCAGCAGCTATGGGACAGGGAGAACTGAAGCTTTCTTT,CASSYGTGRTEAFF
TRBD2,TRBV4-2,TRBJ2-1,-,TGTGCCAGCAGCCAAGAGGGACTAGCCTATGAGCAGTTCTTC,CASSQEGLAYEQFF
-,TRBV5-1,TRBJ1-1,-,TGCGCCAGCAGCTTGGGTAGGGAGGCCGGGTGGATCTTT,CASSLGREAGWIF
-,TRBV5-6,TRBJ1-5,-,TGTGCCAGCAGCTTGGGAGGGAGCCGGGAGCCCCAGCATTTT,CASSLGGSREPQHF
-,TRBV5-1,TRBJ1-6,-,TGCGCCAGCAGCTTCAGGTTAGGGGGATATAATTCACCCCTCCACTTT,CASSFRLGGYNSPLHF
-,TRBV9,TRBJ2-2,-,TGTGCCAGCAGCGCCAGAGCGTCTCCGGGACTCAACACCGGGGAGCTGTTTTTT,CASSARASPGLNTGELFF
TRBD2,TRBV11-2,TRBJ2-3,-,TGTGCCAGCAGCTTAGTCGGGGGGGCGAGGACAGATACGCAGTATTTT,CASSLVGGARTDTQYF
TRBD1,TRBV6-5,TRBJ1-2,-,TGTGCCAGCAGGACGGGACAGATTTTTAACTATGGCTACACCTTC,CASRTGQIFNYGYTF
-,TRBV6-1,TRBJ2-7,-,TGTGCCAGCAGGAGCGTAAGTCCACCCTACGAGCAGTACTTC,CASRSVSPPYEQYF
TRBD1,TRBV11-2,TRBJ2-2,-,TGTGCCAGCAGCTCACTTACCTCTAGACAGGGGGCATTGACCGGGGAGCTGTTTTTT,CASSSLTSRQGALTGELFF
TRBD2,TRBV2,TRBJ2-3,-,TGTGCCAGCAGTGATACTAGCGGGGGGGGGACAGATACGCAGTATTTT,CASSDTSGGGTDTQYF
TRBD2,TRBV4-1,TRBJ2-1,-,TGCGCCAGCAGCCAAGCTTTAGCGGGAGGCATAAATGAGCAGTTCTTC,CASSQALAGGINEQFF
TRBD1,TRBV27,TRBJ1-2,once,TGTGCCAGCAGTGGAGGGGGCCGGTCCTATGGCTACACCTTC,CASSGGGRSYGYTF
-,TRBV29-1,TRBJ2-3,-,TGCAGCGTTGAACTAAATAGGGGGGGCTTAAGCTCGGATACGCAGTATTTT,CSVELNRGGLSSDTQYF
TRBD1,TRBV7-7,TRBJ2-2,-,TGTGCCAGCAGCTCGGACAGGTCCACCGGGGAGCTGTTTTTT,CASSSDRSTGELFF
-,TRBV20-1,TRBJ2-1,-,TGCAGTGCTAGAGTGAGAGGTGAGCAGTTCTTC,CSARVRGEQFF
-,TRBV4-2,TRBJ2-7,-,TGTGCCAGCAGCCAAGGAGGCGGGGATAGCTCCTACGAGCAGTACTTC,CASSQGGGDSSYEQYF
-,TRBV29-1,TRBJ1-2,-,TGCAGCGTTGAAGTCGGGGGTCCTTATGGCTACACCTTC,CSVEVGGPYGYTF